The clone carrying this T cell receptor (beta chain) was picked up one time. The data are from a study of blood T cell repertoires in COVID-19. Study background: T cells, B-cell-depleted T cells, or PBMCs supplied cDNA or gDNA.

Generated by immunoSEQ multiplex PCR, the TCRdb table keeps only in-frame clones and is missing some. The repertoire consists of a few hundred thousand clones, with around 89% occurring once and the leading ten covering under 2.5%. This CDR3 spans 16 amino acids. Germline values: CDR1 SGHRS, CDR2 YFSETQ. V lost 3 bases and J 0 bases, leaving 12 bases between the germline ends. The chain uses TRBV5-1 and TRBJ1-4; a weak D match, TRBD1 (6 bases). Sequencing was done on a sample of PBMCs or T cells enriched from blood (not recorded which). The TCR was taken from a woman aged 35 to 49 with acute COVID-19. The CDR3 DNA is TGCGCCAGCAGCTCGGACAGCCCGACAACTAATGAAAAACTGTTTTTT. Amino acids: CASSSDSPTTNEKLFF.